These 32 T cell receptor beta chains were sequenced from one sample in a study of patients and donors after allogeneic stem cell transplantation. TCRdb processed the RT-PCR reads anew with MiXCR; each CDR3 protein has one entry. Of some 880,000 distinct CDR3 sequences listed, about a sixth are singletons. Sequenced: blood, either unsorted or a sorted T cell fraction (not recorded which). Source of these receptors: a human donor who was either an allogeneic HSCT recipient or a stem cell or donor lymphocyte infusion donor (not recorded which). It is not recorded whose cells these are; they may come from a transplant donor.

The gene calls are TRBV6-1 and TRBJ2-7, with D tentatively TRBD2 (6 bases). The germline V gene encodes CDR1 MNHNS and CDR2 SASEGT. The V and J ends lost 4 bases and 0 bases respectively, with 13 bases between them. The CDR3 runs to 15 residues. CDR3 loop: CASSAGLLGSYEQYF. The CDR3 bases are TGTGCCAGCAGTGCGGGACTCCTCGGCTCCTACGAGCAGTACTTC.

V and J are TRBV15 and TRBJ1-2, with 9 bases fitting TRBD1. Germline values: CDR1 LNHNV, CDR2 YYDKDF (reference sequence). The CDR3 length is 17 residues. V gave up 1 base and J gave up 4 bases; unmatched junction bases: 10. The CDR3 bases are TGTGCCACCAGCAGAGTCCTACAGGGGGCTGTGGGCTATGGCTACACCTTC. Encoded protein: CATSRVLQGAVGYGYTF.

This clonotype came up a few times. The DNA for the CDR3 is TGTGCCAGCAGCCCTGCCGGGGGGAGTAGCACCTACGAGCAGTACTTC. It encodes CASSPAGGSSTYEQYF. The J gene is TRBJ2-7, the V gene TRBV12-3 or TRBV12-4, with 7 bases lining up with TRBD2. The CDR3 loop spans 16 amino acids. After removal of 6 bases from V and 2 bases from J, the junction contained 13 bases not matched to a gene.

In its sample, this clonotype was seen a few times. The chain links TRBV20-1 to TRBJ1-1; maybe TRBD1 (5 bases). There are 14 residues in the CDR3. Germline V gene data show CDR1 as DFQATT and CDR2 as SNEGSKA (reference sequence). V gave up 5 bases and J gave up 1 base, with 14 bases separating them. The CDR3 loop reads CSAEMGTANTEAFF. The CDR3 DNA follows: TGCAGTGCTGAAATGGGGACGGCGAACACTGAAGCTTTCTTT.

In this sample, this clonotype turned up a few times. This chain uses TRBV6-1 with TRBJ2-6; perhaps TRBD1 as D (5 bases). CDR1 MNHNS and CDR2 SASEGT come from the germline V gene. The CDR3 has 18 residues. Trimming took 7 bases from V and 0 from J, leaving 19 bases between them. The CDR3 coding sequence is TGTGCCAGCAAGCTTAGGGGCCCGATGAGCTCTGGGGCCAACGTCCTGACTTTC. Translating gives CASKLRGPMSSGANVLTF.

The chain is built from TRBV10-2 and TRBJ2-2; possible D gene TRBD2, 5 bases. The germline V gene encodes CDR1 WSHSY and CDR2 SAAADI. The V end was cut by 8 bases, the J end by 6 bases, with 16 bases between. The CDR3 has 14 residues. This CDR3 is CASLRTQRAGELFF. CDR3 bases: TGCGCCAGCCTGCGGACTCAACGCGCCGGGGAGCTGTTTTTT.

This clonotype was observed at least ten times. V gene TRBV20-1 combines with J gene TRBJ1-6; D call uncertain. The CDR3 has 18 amino acids. Germline V gene sequence: CDR1 DFQATT, CDR2 SNEGSKA (reference sequence). V was pared by 0 bases and J by 0 bases, with 15 bases between. DNA of the CDR3: TGCAGTGCTAGAGATTCGGCTCAGGACCTCTCCTATAATTCACCCCTCCACTTT. Translating it yields CSARDSAQDLSYNSPLHF.

The V call is TRBV3-1, the J call TRBJ2-5; no reliable D call. V dropped 2 bases and J dropped 1 base, with 14 bases sitting between them. Germline V lookup: CDR1 LGHDT, CDR2 YNNKEL (reference sequence). CDR3 length: 16 residues. CDR3 protein: CASSQNGPQVQETQYF. For the CDR3, the DNA is TGTGCCAGCAGCCAAAATGGCCCCCAGGTCCAAGAGACCCAGTACTTC.

V usage is TRBV6-5 and J usage is TRBJ1-2; D is ambiguous. The CDR3 covers 14 residues. CDR1 is MNHEY and CDR2 is SVGAGI in the germline V gene. The ends were cut back, 2 bases at V and 5 bases at J, with 12 bases in the middle. The CDR3 reads CASSYGLLDYGYTF. The CDR3 DNA sequence: TGTGCCAGCAGTTACGGACTATTAGATTATGGCTACACCTTC.

This clonotype was seen a handful of times. CDR3 nucleotide sequence: TGTGCCAGCAGCCAAGATCAGGGGACAGGGGAGCCTCGGGGCTACACCTTC. It is translated as CASSQDQGTGEPRGYTF. This rearrangement joins TRBV3-1 to TRBJ1-2; TRBD1 aligns across 10 bases. Germline CDR1 and CDR2: LGHDT and YNNKEL (reference sequence). Losses at the gene ends were 0 bases for V and 8 bases for J; bases not matched to a gene: 12. The length of the CDR3 is 17 residues.

The chain recombines TRBV6-2 or TRBV6-3 with TRBJ1-1; D unresolved. CDR3 size: 13 residues. The ends were cut back, 2 bases at V and 6 bases at J, with 10 bases in the middle. The germline CDR1 and CDR2 sequences are MNHEY and SVGEGT. The CDR3 loop reads CASSYVGRPEAFF. CDR3 DNA sequence: TGTGCCAGCAGTTACGTTGGCAGGCCTGAAGCTTTCTTT.

This clonotype was recorded many times. This chain uses TRBV12-3 or TRBV12-4 with TRBJ1-6; 7 bases line up with TRBD1. The trim removed 6 bases at V and 7 bases at J, leaving 6 bases unmatched. The CDR3 sequence is 14 residues long. This CDR3 reads CASSIRGGNSPLHF. The CDR3 DNA sequence: TGTGCCAGCAGCATCAGGGGGGGCAATTCACCCCTCCACTTT.

This chain links TRBV11-1 with TRBJ2-4; possibly TRBD2 for D (5 bases). CDR3 length: 18 residues. CDR1 and CDR2 (germline): SGHAT, FQDESV (reference sequence). Trimming removed 2 bases at V and 0 bases at J, with 17 bases between. CDR3 sequence (DNA): TGTGCCAGCAGCTTATCCAGCGGAGCTATTCTAGCCAAAAACATTCAGTACTTC. Its translation is CASSLSSGAILAKNIQYF.

The rearrangement joins TRBV4-2 to TRBJ2-1, with 9 bases identical to TRBD2. The germline V gene encodes CDR1 LGHNA and CDR2 YNFKEQ. The CDR3 contains 16 residues. Trimming removed 0 bases from V and 4 bases from J; junction bases left unmatched: 4. The CDR3: CASSQEESGGYNEQFF. The CDR3 nucleotides are TGTGCCAGCAGCCAAGAGGAGAGCGGGGGGTACAATGAGCAGTTCTTC.

The chain couples TRBV25-1 to TRBJ2-3; D perhaps matches TRBD2 (5 bases). Per the germline V gene, CDR1 is MGHDK and CDR2 is SYGVNS. V was clipped by 2 bases and J by 2 bases, with 14 bases between them. This CDR3 comprises 16 residues. The CDR3 DNA reads TGTGCCAGCAGTGAACTGGACTCCCAAACCACAGATACGCAGTATTTT. Amino acids: CASSELDSQTTDTQYF.

This clonotype was counted between two and nine times. This rearrangement joins TRBV11-2 to TRBJ2-1; 7 bases align to TRBD2. CDR3 size: 14 residues. CDR1 is SGHAT, CDR2 FQNNGV, per germline. V trimming: 1 base; J trimming: 10 bases; junction bases outside the gene matches: 7. The CDR3 bases are TGTGCCAGCAGCTTAGTTGCGGGAGTGGGAGAGCAGTTCTTC. It codes for CASSLVAGVGEQFF. The whole variable domain, remainder taken from reference TRBV11-2 and TRBJ2-1, is EAGVAQSPRYKIIEKRQSVAFWCNPISGHATLYWYQQILGQGPKLLIQFQNNGVVDDSQLPKDRFSAERLKGVDSTLKIQPAKLEDSAVYLCASSLVAGVGEQFFGPGTRLTVL.

The V and J genes are TRBV29-1 and TRBJ1-1; D remains ambiguous. The CDR3 is 13 residues long. The V gene's germline CDR1 is SQVTM and CDR2 ANQGSEA. The ends were cut back, 7 bases at V and 4 bases at J, with 16 bases in the middle. Here the CDR3 reads CSAHRGEGTEAFF. CDR3 in DNA: TGCAGCGCCCACCGTGGGGAGGGCACTGAAGCTTTCTTT.

The gene calls are TRBV27 and TRBJ2-7; D possibly corresponds to TRBD1 (7 bases). The CDR3 totals 14 residues. Trimming removed 5 bases from V and 4 bases from J, with 15 bases in between. Germline assignment: CDR1 MNHEY and CDR2 SMNVEV (reference sequence). DNA of the CDR3: TGTGCCAGCAGTGCGGGACAGAGATTATACGAGCAGTACTTC. Translated, it gives CASSAGQRLYEQYF.

This clonotype was seen a few times. The chain joins TRBV7-8 to TRBJ2-3; D gene ambiguous. The CDR3 has 15 amino acids. Trimming cost V 2 bases and J 0 bases, with 9 bases left between them. Germline V gene sequence: CDR1 SGHVS, CDR2 FQNEAQ. CDR3 nucleotides: TGTGCCAGCAGCTTATTCGAACTAAGCACAGATACGCAGTATTTT. Translating gives CASSLFELSTDTQYF.

This clonotype was seen more than once but under ten times. This chain links TRBV7-2 with TRBJ1-6; D is unresolved. The V end lost 1 base, the J end lost 8 bases, and 12 bases lay between the germline ends. Germline values: CDR1 SGHTA, CDR2 FQGNSA. The CDR3 spans 15 residues. The CDR3 nucleotides read TGTGCCAGCAGCTTAGTTAGCGGCCTGCATTCACCCCTCCACTTT. This sequence encodes CASSLVSGLHSPLHF.

The chain links TRBV7-6 to TRBJ2-3; D is unresolved. Germline assignment: CDR1 SGHVS and CDR2 FNYEAQ. This CDR3 spans 19 amino acids. Trimming stripped 2 bases from V and 0 bases from J, with 21 bases between. CDR3 bases: TGTGCCAGCAGCTTAACACCCTCGATAGCCCTGACTAGCACAGATACGCAGTATTTT. This gives the protein CASSLTPSIALTSTDTQYF.

In this sample, this clonotype turned up many times. This chain joins TRBV5-1 and TRBJ1-4; unclear D gene. CDR1 SGHRS and CDR2 YFSETQ come from the germline V gene. The CDR3 sequence is 15 residues long. V dropped 3 bases and J dropped 6 bases, with 15 bases sitting between them. CDR3 in amino acids: CASSSEGNPDEKLFF. CDR3 coding DNA: TGCGCCAGCAGCTCAGAAGGGAACCCGGATGAAAAACTGTTTTTT.

This clonotype was seen a few times. CDR3 sequence reads: CASSEKKGGGHEQFF. The DNA for the CDR3 is TGTGCCAGCAGTGAGAAAAAGGGGGGGGGGCATGAGCAGTTCTTC. The chain joins TRBV25-1 to TRBJ2-1; maybe TRBD2 (7 bases). The CDR3 covers 15 residues. Germline loops: CDR1 MGHDK, CDR2 SYGVNS. V was trimmed by 3 bases and J by 8 bases, leaving 17 bases between them.

This clonotype has more than one count but fewer than ten. This chain uses TRBV10-3 with TRBJ2-7; D possibly uses TRBD1 or TRBD2 (6 bases each). Germline-derived CDR1 and CDR2 are ENHRY and SYGVKD. There are 15 residues in the CDR3. Trimming removed 8 bases at V and 4 bases at J, with 21 bases between. The CDR3 coding sequence is TGTGCCATCGGGGGGCAGGGAAGCGGTCCTTACGAGCAGTACTTC. Its translation is CAIGGQGSGPYEQYF.

This clonotype was detected many times. The rearrangement links TRBV2 to TRBJ2-1; perhaps TRBD2 as D (6 bases). CDR1 is SNHLY, CDR2 FYNNEI, per germline. Trimming shortened V by 9 bases and J by 0 bases, and 12 bases separated the two germline ends. There are 14 residues in the CDR3. The chain's CDR3 is CASNSGSSYNEQFF. The CDR3 DNA is TGTGCCAGTAATAGCGGAAGCTCCTACAATGAGCAGTTCTTC.

This clonotype was detected only a few times. The V call is TRBV6-6, the J call TRBJ2-2; D not resolved. Between the trimmed V and J ends, which lost 5 bases and 4 bases, there was a span of 5 bases. Germline values: CDR1 MNHNY, CDR2 SVGAGI (reference sequence). This CDR3 comprises 12 residues. CDR3 bases: TGTGCCAGCAGTGACGGCACCGGGGAGCTGTTTTTT. Translating it yields CASSDGTGELFF.

This clonotype has a handful of counts. J is TRBJ2-4 and V is TRBV6-1; 13 nucleotides agree with TRBD2. Germline CDR1 MNHNS, CDR2 SASEGT. The CDR3 is 15 residues long. V lost 6 bases to trimming and J lost 6 bases; unmatched junction nucleotides: 5. The CDR3 sequence is CASRWTSGRRNIQYF. The CDR3 bases are TGTGCCAGCAGGTGGACTAGCGGGAGACGAAACATTCAGTACTTC.

The rearrangement links TRBV2 to TRBJ2-4; possibly TRBD1 or TRBD2 for D (5 bases each). Deletions cut 1 base from V and 1 base from J, with 11 bases between. The CDR3 spans 16 residues. CDR1 is SNHLY and CDR2 is FYNNEI in the germline V gene. CDR3 amino acids: CASSEGGGYAKNIQYF. The CDR3 DNA reads as TGTGCCAGCAGTGAAGGGGGCGGGTATGCCAAAAACATTCAGTACTTC.

This clonotype came up a few times. The chain has TRBV5-1 and TRBJ2-3, with a possible D match to TRBD2 (6 bases). In germline, CDR1 is SGHRS, CDR2 YFSETQ. V was shortened by 4 bases and J by 3 bases, with 12 bases between the two germline ends. This CDR3 is 14 amino acids long. The CDR3 loop is CASSRRESTDTQYF. The CDR3 coding sequence is TGCGCCAGCAGCAGGAGGGAGTCAACAGATACGCAGTATTTT.

V is TRBV15 and J is TRBJ1-2, with 7 bases fitting TRBD1. The V gene end was trimmed by 3 bases and the J gene end by 7 bases; junction bases not matched to a gene: 8. CDR1 LNHNV and CDR2 YYDKDF come from the germline V gene (reference sequence). The CDR3 totals 14 residues. CDR3 coding DNA: TGTGCCACCAGCAGGGGACAGATATTGTCTGGCTACACCTTC. It encodes CATSRGQILSGYTF.

This clonotype turned up a few times. This chain uses TRBV25-1 with TRBJ1-3; D is undetermined. Germline values: CDR1 MGHDK, CDR2 SYGVNS. The CDR3 runs 14 residues. Trimming removed 7 bases from V and 0 bases from J, with 10 bases in between. DNA for the CDR3: TGTGCCAGCACGCCCGCCCACTCTGGAAACACCATATATTTT. Protein sequence: CASTPAHSGNTIYF.

CDR3 region: CSAVSGGRARGGEQFF. The CDR3, as DNA: TGCAGTGCCGTCTCAGGCGGGAGGGCCAGGGGAGGTGAGCAGTTCTTC. The rearrangement links TRBV20-1 to TRBJ2-1, with 9 bases fitting TRBD2. V shed 6 bases and J 9 bases; nucleotides not matched to a gene: 18. The CDR3 sequence is 16 residues long. Germline V gene data show CDR1 as DFQATT and CDR2 as SNEGSKA (reference sequence).